The 4 T cell receptor beta chains reported below all come from one sample, sequenced in a study of T cells in Graves' hyperthyroidism and ophthalmopathy. RNA transcripts provided the source from which TCR beta CDR3 regions were amplified. The primer set for the first-round RT-PCR of the TCR CDR3 was HTBI. TCRdb processed the multiplex PCR reads anew with MiXCR; each CDR3 protein has one entry. The repertoire has roughly 500,000 distinct CDR3 sequences, around 13% of them found once; the top ten carry about 5.8%. Sequencing was performed on blood. The origin of the receptors is a woman in her 30s with Graves' hyperthyroidism that later progressed to Graves' ophthalmopathy.

The chain joins TRBV7-2 to TRBJ1-4; no clear D. The germline gives CDR1 SGHTA, CDR2 FQGNSA. The CDR3 totals 15 residues. Trimming shortened V by 0 bases and J by 6 bases, and 11 bases separated the two germline ends. As DNA, the CDR3 is TGTGCCAGCAGCTTAGCGGTGGTGGTGGATGAAAAACTGTTTTTT. It encodes CASSLAVVVDEKLFF. The full variable domain, its missing parts supplied by reference TRBV7-2 and TRBJ1-4, is GAGVSQSPSNKVTEKGKDVELRCDPISGHTALYWYRQSLGQGLEFLIYFQGNSAPDKSGLPSDRFSAERTGGSVSTLTIQRTQQEDSAVYLCASSLAVVVDEKLFFGSGTQLSVL.

This clonotype occurred many times. The V gene is TRBV7-2, the J gene TRBJ1-2; D not certain. CDR1 and CDR2 from the germline V gene are SGHTA and FQGNSA. Trimming shortened V by 5 bases and J by 6 bases, and 13 bases separated the two germline ends. The CDR3 loop spans 13 amino acids. Written as DNA, the CDR3 is TGTGCCAGCAGCACCAGGACGGGCAATGGCTACACCTTC. Translation: CASSTRTGNGYTF. The whole variable domain, filled in from reference TRBV7-2 and TRBJ1-2, reads GAGVSQSPSNKVTEKGKDVELRCDPISGHTALYWYRQSLGQGLEFLIYFQGNSAPDKSGLPSDRFSAERTGGSVSTLTIQRTQQEDSAVYLCASSTRTGNGYTFGSGTRLTVV.

The chain combines TRBV19 with TRBJ1-5; 7 bases match TRBD1. J lost 0 bases, V lost 3 bases, and 8 bases had no gene match. The CDR3 sequence is 17 residues long. Per germline, CDR1 LNHDA and CDR2 SQIVND (reference sequence). Here the CDR3 reads CASSMQGESYSNQPQHF. The CDR3 DNA sequence: TGTGCCAGTAGTATGCAGGGGGAATCCTATAGCAATCAGCCCCAGCATTTT.

In its sample, this clonotype was seen many times. The chain combines TRBV2 with TRBJ2-1; TRBD1 matches at 7 bases. Germline CDR1 and CDR2: SNHLY and FYNNEI. The CDR3 length is 16 residues. V trimming: 2 bases; J trimming: 3 bases; junction bases outside the gene matches: 7. The CDR3: CASSELRGWDYNEQFF. For the CDR3, the DNA is TGTGCCAGCAGTGAACTCAGGGGGTGGGACTACAATGAGCAGTTCTTC.